The table lists the clone carrying this T cell receptor beta chain with a few counts. This sample was taken from a study of T-cell memory formation after mild COVID-19. TCRdb redid the calling of the 5' RACE reads with MiXCR, one entry per CDR3 protein. Of about 390,000 distinct CDR3 sequences listed, 15% to 20% are singletons. The germline V gene encodes CDR1 SGHRS and CDR2 YFSETQ. The CDR3 is 16 residues long. J gave up 1 base and V 1 base, and 6 bases lay outside the gene matches. The J gene is TRBJ2-3, the V gene TRBV5-1, with 7 bases identical to TRBD2. The clonotype originates from a man younger than 30 who had mild COVID-19 (a few samples of this study predate the infection). Cell type and time point are not known. Sequences were obtained from PBMCs or a T cell subset sorted from them (not recorded which). CDR3 DNA sequence: TGCGCCAGCAGCTTGACTAGCGCGGTGGGCACAGATACGCAGTATTTT. The encoded protein is CASSLTSAVGTDTQYF.